A selection of T cell receptor beta chains follows, all from one sample in a study of T cell responses to AZD1222 COVID-19 vaccine. Sequenced by immunoSEQ multiplex PCR; TCRdb stores in-frame clones only, minus some. The profile covers 140,000 to 150,000 clones, with around 88% appearing a single time and around 16% taken by the ten largest. The sample was peripheral blood, taken on day 0 of AZD1222 vaccination. Receptors originate from an adult in good health. The CDR3 runs from the conserved cysteine through the conserved F or W. The order of the fields is V gene, clone size, D gene, J gene, CDR3 DNA, CDR3 protein. The D gene is left open where the match is weak. Size values are once, few and many counts, or a class for expanded clones, and some rows have none.

>TRBV28|.|.|TRBJ1-4
TGTGCCAGCAGCCTCCTCGACCCACCGACTGAAAAACTGTTTTTT
CASSLLDPPTEKLFF
>TRBV4-2|.|.|TRBJ2-2
TGTGCCAGCAGCCGGAGGAGTACGAACACCGGGGAGCTGTTTTTT
CASSRRSTNTGELFF
>TRBV6-1|.|.|TRBJ2-7
TGTGCCAGCAGTGAAGCCGGAAACAGAGCCTACGAGCAGTACTTC
CASSEAGNRAYEQYF
>TRBV5-1|.|.|TRBJ1-5
TGCGCCAGCAGCTTGGGGGGGATTAGCAATCAGCCCCAGCATTTT
CASSLGGISNQPQHF
>TRBV28|.|.|TRBJ2-7
TGTGCCAGCAGTTTAGTCAGGGTTGCCTACGAGCAGTACTTC
CASSLVRVAYEQYF
>TRBV5-1|.|.|TRBJ2-2
TGCGCCAGCAGCCCAGGGGACGCCGGGGAGCTGTTTTTT
CASSPGDAGELFF
>TRBV11-2|.|.|TRBJ1-2
TGTGCCAGCAGCGGGGCGGGGGCCGTTCCCGGTGGCTACACCTTC
CASSGAGAVPGGYTF
>TRBV2|.|.|TRBJ1-3
TGTGCCAGCACAATCAACAGGGCTGGAAACACCATATATTTT
CASTINRAGNTIYF
>TRBV13|.|.|TRBJ1-1
TGTGCCAGCAGCCGAGGACGGCCGAACACTGAAGCTTTCTTT
CASSRGRPNTEAFF
>TRBV29-1|.|.|TRBJ1-1
TGCAGCGGGCTAGGGAACACTGAAGCTTTCTTT
CSGLGNTEAFF
>TRBV6-2/TRBV6-3|.|.|TRBJ1-5
TGTGCCAGCAGCTTTTTCACAGGGTTCGGCAATCAGCCCCAGCATTTT
CASSFFTGFGNQPQHF
>TRBV19|.|.|TRBJ1-2
TGTGCCAGTAGTCCCGGGGTGACTAACTATGGCTACACCTTC
CASSPGVTNYGYTF
>TRBV6-5|.|.|TRBJ1-1
TGTGCCAGCAGTTTTACGAGGGCCGTGAACACTGAAGCTTTCTTT
CASSFTRAVNTEAFF
>TRBV6-5|.|TRBD2|TRBJ2-5
TGTGCCAGCAGTTATCCGGGGGGAGAGACCCAGTACTTC
CASSYPGGETQYF
>TRBV3-1/TRBV3-2|.|.|TRBJ1-1
TGTGCCAGCAGCCTCTCTCCTAGCGGTGAAGCTTTCTTT
CASSLSPSGEAFF
>TRBV6-2/TRBV6-3|once|.|TRBJ1-2
TGTGCCAGCAGTGAGGCAGGGAGGTATGGCTACACCTTC
CASSEAGRYGYTF